Listed below are T cell receptor beta chains from one sample, sequenced in a study of cytomegalovirus exposure and HLA in healthy donors. The method was immunoSEQ multiplex PCR; TCRdb's version includes in-frame clones alone and lacks a portion of them. The data hold about 130,000 clones, with around 76% observed a single time. Sequences were obtained from PBMCs. The receptors were gathered from a male donor in good health and CMV-seronegative. Both conserved end residues are part of each CDR3. Fields, in order: D gene, V gene, J gene, clone size, CDR3 DNA, CDR3 protein. The D gene is left open where the match is weak. The size of a clone is reported for some rows only, either as once, few or many, or as a class for expanded clones.

TRBD1	TRBV27	TRBJ1-3	-	TGTGCCAGCAGTTTAGGGGGACAGGGTTCTGGAAACACCATATATTTT	CASSLGGQGSGNTIYF
-	TRBV4-3	TRBJ2-7	once	TGCGCCAGCAGCCAAGATCGGTCCCAGGGCCCCTACGAGCAGTACTTC	CASSQDRSQGPYEQYF
-	TRBV7-8	TRBJ1-1	-	TGTGCCAGCAGCTCAATGACAGAGATGAACACTGAAGCTTTCTTT	CASSSMTEMNTEAFF
-	TRBV18	TRBJ2-5	-	TGTGCCAGCTCACCACGAAAGAAGCAGGGGGAGACCCAGTACTTC	CASSPRKKQGETQYF
TRBD1	TRBV2	TRBJ1-4	-	TGTGCCAGCAGACCGGGACAGGAGGGTGAAAAACTGTTTTTT	CASRPGQEGEKLFF
-	TRBV27	TRBJ2-4	-	TGTGCCAGCAGTCACTTCGCGACACGTGTTATTGGTAAAAACATTCAGTACTTC	CASSHFATRVIGKNIQYF
-	TRBV30	TRBJ2-4	-	TGTGCCTGGAGTTCACAGGGCGCCAAAAACATTCAGTACTTC	CAWSSQGAKNIQYF
TRBD1	TRBV9	TRBJ1-2	-	TGTGCCAGCAGTCCTCGACAGGGGGATGGCTACACCTTC	CASSPRQGDGYTF
-	TRBV6-5	TRBJ2-1	-	TGTGCCAGCAGTTACTCACTAGTCAATGAGCAGTTCTTC	CASSYSLVNEQFF
-	TRBV29-1	TRBJ2-6	few	TGCAGCGTGGGGAGAACACCAGACCAAACCGGGCGCTCTGGGGCCAACGTCCTGACTTTC	CSVGRTPDQTGRSGANVLTF
TRBD2	TRBV5-4	TRBJ2-3	few	TGTGCCAGCAGCTTGGGAGCGGGGGGGCCTATCACAGATACGCAGTATTTT	CASSLGAGGPITDTQYF
TRBD1	TRBV28	TRBJ2-7	-	TGTGCCAGCAGCCGAGGGGGGGGGACAGGGTCCTACGAGCAGTACTTC	CASSRGGGTGSYEQYF
-	TRBV28	TRBJ2-7	-	TGTGCCAGCAGTTCTCCAAACCGGTACGAGCAGTACTTC	CASSSPNRYEQYF
TRBD2	TRBV7-6	TRBJ2-1	-	TGTGCCAGCAGCTCAACTAGCGGGGGCCGACTATACAATGAGCAGTTCTTC	CASSSTSGGRLYNEQFF
TRBD1	TRBV28	TRBJ2-6	-	TGTGCCAGCGCGTCGGGGACAGGAACTTCTGGGGCCAACGTCCTGACTTTC	CASASGTGTSGANVLTF
TRBD1	TRBV7-9	TRBJ1-3	once	TGTGCCAGCAGCGCCCGACAGGGTTCTGGAAACACCATATATTTT	CASSARQGSGNTIYF
-	TRBV5-1	TRBJ1-2	-	TGCGCCAGCAGCTTGGGTACAGGGCTTGATGAGTACACCTTC	CASSLGTGLDEYTF
-	TRBV28	TRBJ1-6	-	TGTGCCAGCAGTGTTCTTACAGGCGCTTCACCCCTCCACTTT	CASSVLTGASPLHF
-	TRBV30	TRBJ2-3	-	TGTGCCGGGGGGATCCTAGCGCCCGATACGCAGTATTTT	CAGGILAPDTQYF
TRBD2	TRBV19	TRBJ2-1	-	TGTGCCAGTGGAGAGATACGTACGGGGGGTGAGCAGTTCTTC	CASGEIRTGGEQFF
-	TRBV19	TRBJ2-5	-	TGTGCCAGTAGTCGGGACTGGGGGACCGAGACCCAGTACTTC	CASSRDWGTETQYF
TRBD1	TRBV2	TRBJ2-7	-	TGTGCCAGGGGGACAGGGAGGCAGTACTTC	CARGTGRQYF